One sample yielded the 17 T cell receptor beta chains listed below, sequenced in a study of lymphopenia after photon versus proton radiotherapy (dated by TCRdb to the late 2010s). Library generation was performed with the immunoSEQ multiplex PCR assay. Held by TCRdb, this immuneACCESS table contains in-frame sequences only and omits some clones. Under half of the omission traces to an unresolved V gene where checked; the cause of the rest is unknown. The sample profile shows roughly 14,000 clones; about nine tenths of them were found once. The ten largest clones add up to more than 9% of the sample. This specimen was peripheral blood, taken from a patient treated with proton-based radiotherapy. The receptors shown here come from an older man with pancreatic cancer.

This clone has a single count. The rearrangement joins TRBV10-1 to TRBJ1-2; 10 bases are a match to TRBD1. Looked up from germline, CDR1 is WNHNN and CDR2 is SYGVQD (reference sequence). This CDR3 is built from 13 residues. V was clipped by 9 bases and J by 5 bases; unmatched bases: 6. The CDR3 DNA reads as TGCGCCAGAGGGGACAGGGGCTTTTATGGCTACACCTTC. This encodes CARGDRGFYGYTF.

The rearrangement joins TRBV7-2 to TRBJ2-3, with D uncertain. Deletions cut 2 bases from V and 2 bases from J, with 8 bases between. This CDR3 has 14 amino acids. Germline CDR1 and CDR2: SGHTA and FQGNSA. The DNA for the CDR3 is TGTGCCAGCAGCTTAAGGCCTACCACAGATACGCAGTATTTT. As protein: CASSLRPTTDTQYF.

The chain employs TRBV6-1 and TRBJ2-7; TRBD1 matches at 9 bases. Trimming removed 5 bases from V and 1 base from J; junction bases left unmatched: 3. The CDR3 spans 14 residues. CDR1 is MNHNS, CDR2 SASEGT, per germline. Here the CDR3 reads CASSLTGGSYEQYF. As DNA, the CDR3 is TGTGCCAGCAGTTTGACAGGGGGATCCTACGAGCAGTACTTC.

This clone is categorized as medium-sized. The rearrangement uses TRBV29-1 and TRBJ1-2; 9 bases match TRBD1. V dropped 4 bases and J dropped 7; count of bases not matched to a gene: 7. The germline V gene has CDR1 SQVTM and CDR2 ANQGSEA. There are 13 residues in the CDR3. CDR3 sequence: CSVVKTGGFGYTF. Written as DNA, the CDR3 is TGCAGCGTTGTTAAGACAGGGGGATTTGGCTACACCTTC.

The chain combines TRBV18 with TRBJ2-1; TRBD1 aligns across 10 bases. CDR3 length equals 17 residues. Trimming cost V 8 bases and J 7 bases; bases outside gene matches: 17. From germline, CDR1 is KGHSH and CDR2 LQKENI. The CDR3, as DNA: TGTGCCAGCAGAACGAACCCGGGGACAGGGGTCGGGAATGAGCAGTTCTTC. Translated, it gives CASRTNPGTGVGNEQFF.

This clone was seen a handful of times. The chain uses TRBV6-6 and TRBJ2-7; the D gene is possibly TRBD2 (5 bases). V lost 3 bases and J 6 bases, leaving 12 bases between the germline ends. This CDR3 region has 13 residues. Germline loops: CDR1 MNHNY, CDR2 SVGAGI (reference sequence). For the CDR3, the DNA is TGTGCCAGCAGTTATGCAGGCCGGGGCGAGCAGTACTTC. Its protein product is CASSYAGRGEQYF.

The genes are TRBV5-3 and TRBJ1-5; D is undetermined. TRBV5-3 is designated an ORF whose function remains uncertain. V lost 4 bases and J lost 9, with 8 bases in between. This CDR3 has 11 residues. The CDR3 reads CARSPGGPQHF. The CDR3 coding sequence is TGTGCCAGAAGCCCCGGTGGGCCCCAGCATTTT.

The chain combines TRBV6-5 with TRBJ1-1; 8 bases are a match to TRBD1. J gave up 2 bases and V 2 bases, and 1 base lay outside the gene matches. This CDR3 contains 14 residues. Germline CDR1 and CDR2: MNHEY and SVGAGI. The CDR3 coding sequence is TGTGCCAGCAGTTACGACAGGGGTAACACTGAAGCTTTCTTT. Translated, it gives CASSYDRGNTEAFF.

This clone has only a few counts. The chain couples TRBV6-1 to TRBJ1-2; D not resolved. This CDR3 has 12 residues. From germline, CDR1 is MNHNS and CDR2 SASEGT. Trimming shortened V by 3 bases and J by 6 bases, and 8 bases separated the two germline ends. In DNA form, the CDR3 reads TGTGCCAGCAGTGAGAGCCAGGATGGCTACACCTTC. It codes for CASSESQDGYTF.

V gene TRBV5-1 combines with J gene TRBJ1-3, with D unresolved. The CDR3 runs to 16 residues. V dropped 0 bases and J dropped 0 bases, with 10 bases sitting between them. Germline V gives CDR1 SGHRS, CDR2 YFSETQ. CDR3 amino acids: CASSLEPGSSGNTIYF. CDR3 in DNA: TGCGCCAGCAGCTTGGAACCGGGGAGCTCTGGAAACACCATATATTTT.

V usage is TRBV6-5 and J usage is TRBJ2-1; D is ambiguous. The CDR3 consists of 11 residues. Per germline, CDR1 MNHEY and CDR2 SVGAGI. Trimming removed 10 bases from V and 1 base from J, with 5 bases in between. In DNA form, the CDR3 reads TGTGCCATTCGGTCCTACAATGAGCAGTTCTTC. Protein product: CAIRSYNEQFF.

V gene TRBV5-4 combines with J gene TRBJ2-5; a possible D gene is TRBD2 (5 bases). In germline, CDR1 is SGHNT, CDR2 YYREEE (reference sequence). The CDR3 runs 13 residues. V lost 3 bases and J lost 5, with 11 bases in between. The CDR3 nucleotides are TGTGCCAGCAGCTGGACTTGGGAGGAGACCCAGTACTTC. This sequence encodes CASSWTWEETQYF.

CDR3 loop: CASSTDRGLGEQYF. Here the CDR3 DNA reads TGTGCCAGTAGTACGGACAGGGGGCTGGGAGAGCAGTACTTC. The chain uses TRBV19 and TRBJ2-7, with 11 bases identical to TRBD1. This CDR3 spans 14 amino acids. V shed 4 bases and J 7 bases; nucleotides not matched to a gene: 6. The V gene's germline CDR1 is LNHDA and CDR2 SQIVND (reference sequence).

V gene TRBV30 combines with J gene TRBJ1-2, with a weak D call TRBD1 (6 bases). In germline, CDR1 is GTSNPN, CDR2 SVGIG (reference sequence). With 2 bases removed from V and 4 bases from J, the gap between germline ends came to 11 bases. This CDR3 contains 13 residues. This CDR3 is CAWSRQAVYGYTF. CDR3 bases: TGTGCCTGGAGTCGACAGGCGGTCTATGGCTACACCTTC.

DNA of the CDR3: TGTGCCAGCTCACCAGGGGGTACTAATACTAATGAAAAACTGTTTTTT. It specifies CASSPGGTNTNEKLFF. The chain couples TRBV18 to TRBJ1-4, with D perhaps TRBD1 (5 bases). Trimming took 2 bases from V and 2 from J, leaving 12 bases between them. CDR3 length: 16 amino acids. Germline lookup yields CDR1 KGHSH and CDR2 LQKENI.

V is TRBV6-4 and J is TRBJ1-5, with D possibly TRBD1 on 5 matching bases. V was clipped by 2 bases and J by 0 bases, with 17 bases between them. This CDR3 spans 18 amino acids. CDR1 and CDR2 (germline): MRHNA, SNTAGT. The CDR3 is CASSDPQGRRVSNQPQHF. CDR3 nucleotides: TGTGCCAGCAGTGACCCCCAGGGACGGAGGGTTAGCAATCAGCCCCAGCATTTT.

This chain uses TRBV9 with TRBJ2-5; tentative D call: TRBD1 (5 bases). Deletions cut 3 bases from V and 5 bases from J, with 11 bases between. The CDR3 loop spans 13 amino acids. Germline values: CDR1 SGDLS, CDR2 YYNGEE. The CDR3 region has the DNA TGTGCCAGCAGCGAGGAAGGGGTGGAGACCCAGTACTTC. Encoded protein: CASSEEGVETQYF. Looking up the rest from reference TRBV9 and TRBJ2-5 gives the full variable domain: DSGVTQTPKHLITATGQRVTLRCSPRSGDLSVYWYQQSLDQGLQFLIQYYNGEERAKGNILERFSAQQFPDLHSELNLSSLELGDSALYFCASSEEGVETQYFGPGTRLLVL.